The rows below give T cell receptor beta chains drawn from one sample of a study of T cell repertoires in cytomegalovirus infection. TCRdb itself ran the reads through MiXCR, one entry per CDR3 protein. The table records roughly 500,000 distinct CDR3 sequences, 15% to 20% of them present only once. The sequencing input was CD8+ T cells from PBMCs. The receptors derive from a human donor in good health (CMV status not recorded). Some clones in this sample may be carry-over from other donors' samples. The CDR3 runs from the conserved cysteine through the conserved F or W. The order of the fields is D gene, CDR3 length, J gene, clone size, V gene, CDR3 DNA, CDR3 protein. D genes are given only for firm matches. Clone size is not always given. Where it is, it says once, few, many or a class for expanded clones.

d_gene: TRBD2
len: 15
j_gene: TRBJ2-1
abundance: .
v_gene: TRBV27
CDR3nt: TGTGCCAGCAGTTTCCCTAGCGGGAGCCTTAATGAGCAGTTCTTC
CDR3aa: CASSFPSGSLNEQFF

d_gene: TRBD1
len: 17
j_gene: TRBJ2-6
abundance: .
v_gene: TRBV10-3
CDR3nt: TGTGCCATCAGTGACGGACAGGACTCCTCTGGGGCCAACGTCCTGACTTTC
CDR3aa: CAISDGQDSSGANVLTF

d_gene: .
len: 11
j_gene: TRBJ2-5
abundance: .
v_gene: TRBV27
CDR3nt: TGTGCCAGCATGCGGCAAGAGACCCAGTACTTC
CDR3aa: CASMRQETQYF

d_gene: TRBD1
len: 14
j_gene: TRBJ1-2
abundance: many
v_gene: TRBV7-2
CDR3nt: TGTGCCAGCAGCTTAGCGGGGACAGGGAATGGCTACACCTTC
CDR3aa: CASSLAGTGNGYTF

d_gene: TRBD2
len: 12
j_gene: TRBJ2-1
abundance: few
v_gene: TRBV20-1
CDR3nt: TGCAGTCTCAGCCTAGCGGTTGGTGAGCAGTTCTTC
CDR3aa: CSLSLAVGEQFF

d_gene: TRBD1
len: 13
j_gene: TRBJ1-6
abundance: few
v_gene: TRBV7-3
CDR3nt: TGTGCCAGCAGCCAGGGGGTAGAGTCACCCCTCCACTTT
CDR3aa: CASSQGVESPLHF

d_gene: TRBD1
len: 12
j_gene: TRBJ2-5
abundance: few
v_gene: TRBV5-4
CDR3nt: TGTGCCAGCACCTCAGGGGGAGAGACCCAGTACTTC
CDR3aa: CASTSGGETQYF

d_gene: TRBD1
len: 16
j_gene: TRBJ2-1
abundance: many
v_gene: TRBV24-1
CDR3nt: TGTGCCACCAGTGATCTCCGGACAGGGGTGGCCAATGAGCAGTTCTTC
CDR3aa: CATSDLRTGVANEQFF

d_gene: .
len: 14
j_gene: TRBJ2-2
abundance: few
v_gene: TRBV25-1
CDR3nt: TGTGCCAGCAGTGAATCGGGGTGGACCGGGGAGCTGTTTTTT
CDR3aa: CASSESGWTGELFF

d_gene: .
len: 16
j_gene: TRBJ2-2
abundance: .
v_gene: TRBV29-1
CDR3nt: TGCAGCGTTGTCCCCGGCTCGGGGGCGGCCACCGGGGAGCTGTTTTTT
CDR3aa: CSVVPGSGAATGELFF

d_gene: TRBD2
len: 16
j_gene: TRBJ2-5
abundance: few
v_gene: TRBV7-9
CDR3nt: TGTGCCAGCAGCTCCGCTTTGACTAGCAAAGGGGAGACCCAGTACTTC
CDR3aa: CASSSALTSKGETQYF

d_gene: .
len: 17
j_gene: TRBJ2-7
abundance: many
v_gene: TRBV7-6
CDR3nt: TGTGCCAGCAGCTTGACAAGGAGGCCTACCCCCTCCTACGAGCAGTACTTC
CDR3aa: CASSLTRRPTPSYEQYF

d_gene: .
len: 12
j_gene: TRBJ2-3
abundance: .
v_gene: TRBV4-1
CDR3nt: TGCGCCAGCAGCCAAGATGAGGTTCCGCAGTATTTT
CDR3aa: CASSQDEVPQYF

d_gene: .
len: 11
j_gene: TRBJ2-1
abundance: many
v_gene: TRBV10-3
CDR3nt: TGTGCCATCAGTGAGGGAAATGAGCAGTTCTTC
CDR3aa: CAISEGNEQFF

d_gene: .
len: 15
j_gene: TRBJ2-3
abundance: few
v_gene: TRBV20-1
CDR3nt: TGCAGTGCTAGAGATGTCGATGCGCCCGGGGATACGCAGTATTTT
CDR3aa: CSARDVDAPGDTQYF

d_gene: .
len: 14
j_gene: TRBJ1-1
abundance: .
v_gene: TRBV30
CDR3nt: TGTGCCTGGAGTGTACGGGTTATGGCCACTGAAGCTTTCTTT
CDR3aa: CAWSVRVMATEAFF

d_gene: .
len: 15
j_gene: TRBJ2-5
abundance: few
v_gene: TRBV9
CDR3nt: TGTGCCAGCAGCGTAGGGAGACAGGGAGGGGAGACCCAGTACTTC
CDR3aa: CASSVGRQGGETQYF

d_gene: TRBD2
len: 17
j_gene: TRBJ2-3
abundance: few
v_gene: TRBV4-1
CDR3nt: TGCGCCAGCAGCCAAGATCTGGGTAGCGGGAGCGGAGATACGCAGTATTTT
CDR3aa: CASSQDLGSGSGDTQYF

d_gene: .
len: 14
j_gene: TRBJ1-6
abundance: .
v_gene: TRBV13
CDR3nt: TGTGCCAGCAGGCATGGACAGCCGGATTCACCCCTCCACTTT
CDR3aa: CASRHGQPDSPLHF

d_gene: TRBD2
len: 16
j_gene: TRBJ2-2
abundance: many
v_gene: TRBV12-3/TRBV12-4
CDR3nt: TGTGCCAGCAGTACTAGATCTAGCGGGTACACCGGGGAGCTGTTTTTT
CDR3aa: CASSTRSSGYTGELFF

d_gene: .
len: 14
j_gene: TRBJ1-1
abundance: .
v_gene: TRBV5-1
CDR3nt: TGCGCCAGCAGCGTGGGTGAGGCGGGCACTGAAGCTTTCTTT
CDR3aa: CASSVGEAGTEAFF

d_gene: .
len: 12
j_gene: TRBJ2-1
abundance: many
v_gene: TRBV7-9
CDR3nt: TGTGCCAGCAGCCTCACCGCCGATGAGCAGTTCTTC
CDR3aa: CASSLTADEQFF

d_gene: .
len: 13
j_gene: TRBJ1-2
abundance: .
v_gene: TRBV27
CDR3nt: TGTGCCAGCAGCCCAGGGGTCTTCTATGGCTACACCTTC
CDR3aa: CASSPGVFYGYTF

d_gene: TRBD1
len: 16
j_gene: TRBJ1-2
abundance: .
v_gene: TRBV7-8
CDR3nt: TGTGCCAGCAGCTTAGCGGGACAGAATGTTAACTATGGCTACACCTTC
CDR3aa: CASSLAGQNVNYGYTF

d_gene: .
len: 13
j_gene: TRBJ2-3
abundance: .
v_gene: TRBV10-3
CDR3nt: TGTGCCATCTTCGAGACATCGGAAGATACGAAGTATTTT
CDR3aa: CAIFETSEDTKYF

d_gene: TRBD1
len: 14
j_gene: TRBJ1-1
abundance: few
v_gene: TRBV6-1
CDR3nt: TGTGCCAGCAGAGCACAGGGGTGGAACACTGAAGCTTTCTTT
CDR3aa: CASRAQGWNTEAFF

d_gene: TRBD1
len: 17
j_gene: TRBJ1-6
abundance: few
v_gene: TRBV10-3
CDR3nt: TGTGCCATCAAAGGGACAGATCTGAGCTCCTATAATTCACCCCTCCACTTT
CDR3aa: CAIKGTDLSSYNSPLHF

d_gene: .
len: 16
j_gene: TRBJ1-6
abundance: .
v_gene: TRBV9
CDR3nt: TGTGCCAGCAGCGTAGGGGTTAGCTCCTATAATTCACCCCTCCACTTT
CDR3aa: CASSVGVSSYNSPLHF

d_gene: TRBD1
len: 15
j_gene: TRBJ2-1
abundance: many
v_gene: TRBV7-6
CDR3nt: TGTGCCAGCAGTGCCACAGGGGGTAAATTCAATGAGCAGTTCTTC
CDR3aa: CASSATGGKFNEQFF

d_gene: .
len: 15
j_gene: TRBJ2-3
abundance: .
v_gene: TRBV15
CDR3nt: TGTGCCACCAGCAGAGAGGCGCGGCCCACAGATACGCAGTATTTT
CDR3aa: CATSREARPTDTQYF

d_gene: .
len: 11
j_gene: TRBJ2-7
abundance: many
v_gene: TRBV29-1
CDR3nt: TGCAGCGTTGGAGACAGCTACGAGCAGTACTTC
CDR3aa: CSVGDSYEQYF

d_gene: .
len: 15
j_gene: TRBJ2-5
abundance: .
v_gene: TRBV12-3/TRBV12-4
CDR3nt: TGTGCCAGCAGTTCTTTTTACACGACTCAAGAGACCCAGTACTTC
CDR3aa: CASSSFYTTQETQYF

d_gene: TRBD1
len: 15
j_gene: TRBJ1-5
abundance: many
v_gene: TRBV28
CDR3nt: TGTGCCAGCAGACTAGGGGACAGCCGTAGTCGGCCCCAGCATTTT
CDR3aa: CASRLGDSRSRPQHF

d_gene: .
len: 14
j_gene: TRBJ1-2
abundance: many
v_gene: TRBV28
CDR3nt: TGTGCCAGCAGTCTCCCAGGGGAAAACTATGGCTACACCTTC
CDR3aa: CASSLPGENYGYTF

d_gene: .
len: 16
j_gene: TRBJ1-3
abundance: .
v_gene: TRBV2
CDR3nt: TGTGCCAGCAGACCGGGACACTCTAACTCTGGAAACACCATATATTTT
CDR3aa: CASRPGHSNSGNTIYF

d_gene: TRBD1
len: 12
j_gene: TRBJ2-1
abundance: few
v_gene: TRBV27
CDR3nt: TGTGCCAGCAGTTTACCCGGGACAGTTGAGTTCTTC
CDR3aa: CASSLPGTVEFF

d_gene: TRBD2
len: 16
j_gene: TRBJ2-7
abundance: many
v_gene: TRBV5-6
CDR3nt: TGTGCCAGCAGCTTGGCTATTCGGGAGGGCATCTACGAGCAGTACTTC
CDR3aa: CASSLAIREGIYEQYF

d_gene: TRBD2
len: 16
j_gene: TRBJ2-5
abundance: .
v_gene: TRBV3-1
CDR3nt: TGTGCCAGCAGCCAAGGGGCTAGCGGGAAGGAAGAGACCCAGTACTTC
CDR3aa: CASSQGASGKEETQYF

d_gene: TRBD1
len: 17
j_gene: TRBJ1-1
abundance: .
v_gene: TRBV5-6
CDR3nt: TGTGCCAGCAGCTTGGAAGGGACAGGGGTTTGGAACACTGAAGCTTTCTTT
CDR3aa: CASSLEGTGVWNTEAFF

d_gene: .
len: 14
j_gene: TRBJ1-2
abundance: many
v_gene: TRBV7-9
CDR3nt: TGTGCCAGCAGACACGCCGGGACACCGAACGGCTACACCTTC
CDR3aa: CASRHAGTPNGYTF

d_gene: .
len: 14
j_gene: TRBJ2-2
abundance: few
v_gene: TRBV20-1
CDR3nt: TGCAGTGCTAGAGATGGTCAGGATATCGGGGAGCTGTTTTTT
CDR3aa: CSARDGQDIGELFF

d_gene: .
len: 13
j_gene: TRBJ2-3
abundance: .
v_gene: TRBV7-3
CDR3nt: TGTGCCAGCAGCCCAGCACAGTACACTACGCAGTATTTT
CDR3aa: CASSPAQYTTQYF

d_gene: TRBD2
len: 15
j_gene: TRBJ2-7
abundance: .
v_gene: TRBV24-1
CDR3nt: TGTGCCACTCCCCGTGGACTAGCGTTCTCCTACGAGCAGTACTTC
CDR3aa: CATPRGLAFSYEQYF

d_gene: TRBD1
len: 14
j_gene: TRBJ2-7
abundance: .
v_gene: TRBV29-1
CDR3nt: TGCAGCGTTTATACTCGGGACAGGGGCATCGAGCAGTACTTC
CDR3aa: CSVYTRDRGIEQYF

d_gene: .
len: 12
j_gene: TRBJ2-7
abundance: few
v_gene: TRBV12-3/TRBV12-4
CDR3nt: TGTGCCAGCAGCCGACAGCTTCGGGAGCAGTACTTC
CDR3aa: CASSRQLREQYF

d_gene: .
len: 18
j_gene: TRBJ2-7
abundance: few
v_gene: TRBV11-3
CDR3nt: TGTGCCAGCAGCTTGGAGCCGATTGACGGAGAACACTCCTACGAGCAGTACTTC
CDR3aa: CASSLEPIDGEHSYEQYF

d_gene: .
len: 14
j_gene: TRBJ2-1
abundance: .
v_gene: TRBV7-9
CDR3nt: TGTGCCAGCAGCTTCGGGACTCTGAAGGGTGAGCAGTTCTTC
CDR3aa: CASSFGTLKGEQFF

d_gene: .
len: 14
j_gene: TRBJ1-1
abundance: .
v_gene: TRBV19
CDR3nt: TGTGCCAGTAGTGCCCAGACAGTGAACACTGAAGCTTTCTTT
CDR3aa: CASSAQTVNTEAFF

d_gene: TRBD1
len: 15
j_gene: TRBJ1-1
abundance: many
v_gene: TRBV12-3/TRBV12-4
CDR3nt: TGTGCCAGCAGTCAAACAGGGGCGATGAACACTGAAGCTTTCTTT
CDR3aa: CASSQTGAMNTEAFF

d_gene: TRBD1
len: 17
j_gene: TRBJ1-1
abundance: .
v_gene: TRBV19
CDR3nt: TGTGCCAGTAGTATAAGTCTGACAGGGGGAGGGAACACTGAAGCTTTCTTT
CDR3aa: CASSISLTGGGNTEAFF

d_gene: .
len: 15
j_gene: TRBJ1-1
abundance: .
v_gene: TRBV19
CDR3nt: TGTGCCAGCTCTCCCTGGAACAGGGTGAACACTGAAGCTTTCTTT
CDR3aa: CASSPWNRVNTEAFF

d_gene: TRBD1
len: 13
j_gene: TRBJ2-2
abundance: few
v_gene: TRBV6-5
CDR3nt: TGTGCCAGCAGTTACTACGGACAGGGGGGGCTGTTTTTT
CDR3aa: CASSYYGQGGLFF